The 22 T cell receptor beta chains below come from one sample, sequenced in a study of blood T cell repertoires in COVID-19 (dated by TCRdb to about 2020). Receptor libraries were prepared by the immunoSEQ multiplex PCR assay. Entries here come from immuneACCESS through TCRdb and include only in-frame sequences with V and J called. Some clones fail to appear in such tables; in the studies checked, an unresolved V gene covers under half of the shortfall, and the cause of the remainder is unknown. This sample has 320,000 or so clones in its table, and about 85% of those were observed once. The top ten constitute approximately 1.9% of the sample. What was sequenced was PBMCs or T cells enriched from blood (not recorded which). Receptor source: a woman aged 25 to 45 who had been exposed to COVID-19.

The chain employs TRBV18 and TRBJ1-4; D not certain. With 0 bases removed from V and 5 bases from J, the gap between germline ends came to 10 bases. Germline V CDR1 and CDR2: KGHSH, LQKENI. The CDR3 runs to 15 residues. This CDR3 reads CASSPPSLGNEKLFF. The CDR3 nucleotides read TGTGCCAGCTCACCACCGAGTTTGGGCAATGAAAAACTGTTTTTT.

The chain recombines TRBV29-1 with TRBJ1-1; tentatively, D is TRBD1 (5 bases). The CDR3 has 14 amino acids. Between the trimmed V and J ends, which lost 7 bases and 1 base, there was a span of 16 bases. Looked up from germline, CDR1 is SQVTM and CDR2 is ANQGSEA. The CDR3 sequence: CSAVGDRGNTEAFF. CDR3 sequence (DNA): TGCAGCGCCGTAGGGGATAGAGGGAACACTGAAGCTTTCTTT.

This rearrangement joins TRBV7-2 to TRBJ1-6; D unclear. Trimming cost V 6 bases and J 2 bases, with 11 bases left between them. This CDR3 comprises 15 residues. Germline loops: CDR1 SGHTA, CDR2 FQGNSA. Written as DNA, the CDR3 is TGTGCCAGCAGTCGCCGCCCGGCCTATAATTCACCCCTCCACTTT. It yields the protein CASSRRPAYNSPLHF.

This chain uses TRBV9 with TRBJ2-3; D not resolved. Trimming pared 0 bases from V and 4 bases from J, leaving 12 bases between. Germline CDR1 is SGDLS and CDR2 is YYNGEE. The CDR3 extends over 15 amino acids. The CDR3 here is CASSVAFPPADTQYF. CDR3 in DNA: TGTGCCAGCAGCGTAGCCTTCCCCCCGGCAGATACGCAGTATTTT.

This clone was observed a single time. The chain is built from TRBV4-2 and TRBJ1-1, with a weak D call TRBD1 (5 bases). CDR3 size: 14 residues. Trimming left V 4 bases short and J 1 base short, with 10 bases between. CDR1 and CDR2 from the germline V gene are LGHNA and YNFKEQ. CDR3 coding DNA: TGTGCCAGCAGCCCCAGGACACCGAACACTGAAGCTTTCTTT. Translation gives CASSPRTPNTEAFF.

The V and J genes are TRBV28 and TRBJ1-1, with D maybe TRBD1 (5 bases). Trimming took off 3 bases at V and 6 bases at J, with 17 bases between the two ends. The germline V gene encodes CDR1 MDHEN and CDR2 SYDVKM. The CDR3 length is 15 residues. The CDR3 bases are TGTGCCAGCAGTTTGCCCCTCGGGGGGTTGGCTGAAGCTTTCTTT. The encoded protein is CASSLPLGGLAEAFF.

The sample holds one count of this clone. This sequence joins TRBV23-1 and TRBJ1-5, with TRBD1 matching over 7 bases. TRBV23-1 carries the ORF label, with uncertain function. Trimming took 2 bases from V and 7 from J; bases not matched to a gene: 2. CDR3 length equals 13 residues. DNA for the CDR3: TGCGCCAGCAGTCAAAGGGGGCAACAGCCCCAGCATTTT. It translates to CASSQRGQQPQHF.

This clone has a handful of counts. This chain uses TRBV6-2 or TRBV6-3 with TRBJ1-3, with 8 bases aligning to TRBD1. The CDR3 extends over 21 amino acids. Germline loops: CDR1 MNHEY, CDR2 SVGEGT. After removal of 6 bases from V and 0 bases from J, the junction contained 22 bases not matched to a gene. CDR3 residues: CASSNTWIPGQVSLSGNTIYF. In DNA, the CDR3 is TGTGCCAGCAGCAATACGTGGATCCCGGGACAGGTTTCCCTCTCTGGAAACACCATATATTTT.

The rearrangement joins TRBV12-3 or TRBV12-4 to TRBJ1-1; D gene ambiguous. The V end lost 3 bases, the J end lost 1 base, and 6 bases lay between the germline ends. The CDR3 runs 13 residues. Written as DNA, the CDR3 is TGTGCCAGCAGTTTGGGCTGGAACACTGAAGCTTTCTTT. Its protein is CASSLGWNTEAFF.

The V call is TRBV28, the J call TRBJ1-1, with TRBD1 matching 7 bases. The length of the CDR3 is 19 residues. Trimming removed 1 base from V and 1 base from J; junction bases left unmatched: 15. Germline V CDR1 and CDR2: MDHEN, SYDVKM. DNA of the CDR3: TGTGCCAGCAGTTTATTAGAAGGCAGGGGGATAGGGGCGAACACTGAAGCTTTCTTT. Translating gives CASSLLEGRGIGANTEAFF.

This chain joins TRBV2 and TRBJ2-5; D possibly corresponds to TRBD1 (6 bases). Between the trimmed V and J ends, which lost 6 bases and 5 bases, there was a span of 19 bases. Germline V CDR1 and CDR2: SNHLY, FYNNEI. The CDR3 has 15 amino acids. In nucleotides, the CDR3 is TGTGCCAGCAGACGGGAACAGGGTGTCTTGGAGACCCAGTACTTC. Translating it yields CASRREQGVLETQYF. The full variable domain, its missing parts supplied by reference TRBV2 and TRBJ2-5, is EPEVTQTPSHQVTQMGQEVILRCVPISNHLYFYWYRQILGQKVEFLVSFYNNEISEKSEIFDDQFSVERPDGSNFTLKIRSTKLEDSAMYFCASRREQGVLETQYFGPGTRLLVL.

The V and J genes are TRBV9 and TRBJ1-1; TRBD1 is a possible D gene (6 bases). Deletions cut 4 bases from V and 0 bases from J, with 13 bases between. Germline CDR1 is SGDLS and CDR2 is YYNGEE. The CDR3 length is 15 residues. CDR3 in amino acids: CASSPSTGLNTEAFF. The CDR3, as DNA: TGTGCCAGCAGCCCCTCGACAGGACTGAACACTGAAGCTTTCTTT.

V usage is TRBV28 and J usage is TRBJ1-5, with D tentatively TRBD1 (6 bases). Trimming took 5 bases from V and 0 from J, leaving 20 bases between them. Germline V gene data show CDR1 as MDHEN and CDR2 as SYDVKM. The CDR3 is 18 amino acids. The CDR3 here is CASSRAGAQVVSNQPQHF. In nucleotides, the CDR3 is TGTGCCAGCAGTCGCGCGGGGGCACAGGTCGTTAGCAATCAGCCCCAGCATTTT.

V usage is TRBV30 and J usage is TRBJ1-6; no firm D call. The CDR3 consists of 12 residues. The V end lost 0 bases, the J end lost 11 bases, and 8 bases lay between the germline ends. CDR1 and CDR2 (germline): GTSNPN, SVGIG (reference sequence). In nucleotides, the CDR3 is TGTGCCTGGAGTGTATCCCCAACACCCCTCCACTTT. It codes for CAWSVSPTPLHF.

This rearrangement joins TRBV28 to TRBJ1-2; D gene ambiguous. CDR1 and CDR2 from the germline V gene are MDHEN and SYDVKM. Trimming cost V 5 bases and J 4 bases, with 11 bases left between them. The length of the CDR3 is 13 residues. CDR3: CASSPPVTYGYTF. In DNA form, the CDR3 reads TGTGCCAGCAGTCCGCCAGTTACCTATGGCTACACCTTC.

The rearrangement links TRBV4-3 to TRBJ1-2; maybe TRBD1 (6 bases). The V end lost 4 bases, the J end lost 3 bases, and 15 bases lay between the germline ends. In germline, CDR1 is LGHNA, CDR2 YSLEER. This CDR3 comprises 15 residues. In nucleotides, the CDR3 is TGCGCCAGCAGCCCCAAGATTCGGACAGACTATGGCTACACCTTC. Translating gives CASSPKIRTDYGYTF.

The V and J genes are TRBV19 and TRBJ2-1, with a weak D call TRBD1 (6 bases). This CDR3 comprises 15 residues. V lost 1 base, J lost 4 bases, and 11 bases lay in between. Germline values: CDR1 LNHDA, CDR2 SQIVND (reference sequence). DNA for the CDR3: TGTGCCAGTAGTATAGGGCCCGGACAGTACAATGAGCAGTTCTTC. It translates to CASSIGPGQYNEQFF.

The chain links TRBV3-1 (or the pseudogene TRBV3-2) to TRBJ2-1; a weak D match, TRBD2 (6 bases). The V end lost 0 bases, the J end lost 7 bases, and 16 bases lay between the germline ends. Germline V gives CDR1 LGHDT, CDR2 YNNKEL (reference sequence). The CDR3 has 16 amino acids. The CDR3 coding sequence is TGTGCCAGCAGCCAAGAAGGACTACTCCTCGGGAATGAGCAGTTCTTC. It specifies CASSQEGLLLGNEQFF.

V is TRBV30 and J is TRBJ1-2, with D hard to call. The CDR3 length is 14 residues. V was clipped by 5 bases and J by 6 bases, with 19 bases between them. Germline CDR1 and CDR2: GTSNPN and SVGIG (reference sequence). CDR3 protein: CAWLAQGLKNGYTF. DNA of the CDR3: TGTGCCTGGTTGGCCCAAGGACTGAAGAATGGCTACACCTTC. The whole variable domain, remainder taken from reference TRBV30 and TRBJ1-2, is SQTIHQWPATLVQPVGSPLSLECTVEGTSNPNLYWYRQAAGRGLQLLFYSVGIGQISSEVPQNLSASRPQDRQFILSSKKLLLSDSGFYLCAWLAQGLKNGYTFGSGTRLTVV.

The genes are TRBV10-2 and TRBJ2-7, with a tentative D call TRBD2 (5 bases). The V gene's germline CDR1 is WSHSY and CDR2 SAAADI. This CDR3 region has 12 residues. V lost 2 bases and J lost 3, with 5 bases in between. The CDR3 region is CASSEAGYEQYF. CDR3 in DNA: TGCGCCAGCAGTGAGGCGGGCTACGAGCAGTACTTC.

The chain recombines TRBV19 with TRBJ1-6; D is unresolved. Germline CDR1 LNHDA, CDR2 SQIVND (reference sequence). V was shortened by 7 bases and J by 5 bases, with 15 bases between the two germline ends. This CDR3 comprises 15 residues. Written as DNA, the CDR3 is TGTGCCAGTACTGTAGGACGGGGTAATAATTCACCCCTCCACTTT. This encodes CASTVGRGNNSPLHF.

This CDR3 is CAGHRAGANVLTF. As DNA, the CDR3 is TGTGCCGGTCACAGGGCTGGGGCCAACGTCCTGACTTTC. V and J are TRBV6-5 and TRBJ2-6; D is possibly TRBD1 (6 bases). Trimming pared 11 bases from V and 2 bases from J, leaving 10 bases between. The CDR3 consists of 13 residues. Germline V gene data show CDR1 as MNHEY and CDR2 as SVGAGI.